The 4 T cell receptor beta chains reported below all come from one sample, sequenced in a study of CD4+ T cells in melanoma. The method was immunoSEQ multiplex PCR; TCRdb's version includes in-frame clones alone and lacks a portion of them. Of about 9,600 clones listed, more than 60% are singletons. Input material: cells from a culture (not recorded whether cultured in vitro). The receptors stem from a human donor with melanoma.

The J gene is TRBJ2-7, the V gene TRBV15; a weak D match, TRBD2 (5 bases). V gave up 4 bases and J gave up 9 bases, with 19 bases separating them. The CDR3 has 14 residues. In germline, CDR1 is LNHNV, CDR2 YYDKDF (reference sequence). The CDR3 DNA is TGTGCCACCAGCAAAGGACTCGGCGACTTGGCGCAGTACTTC. Residues: CATSKGLGDLAQYF.

In this sample, this clone turned up a few times. V usage is TRBV19 and J usage is TRBJ1-1; D is unclear. The germline CDR1 and CDR2 sequences are LNHDA and SQIVND (reference sequence). Trimming cost V 10 bases and J 4 bases, with 13 bases left between them. This CDR3 spans 12 amino acids. The DNA of the CDR3 is TGTGCCACCTCCCCTGCGGGCACTGAAGCTTTCTTT. Translating gives CATSPAGTEAFF.

This rearrangement joins TRBV11-2 to TRBJ1-2, with a tentative D call TRBD1 (5 bases). Trimming pared 3 bases from V and 2 bases from J, leaving 13 bases between. Germline CDR1 reads SGHAT; CDR2 reads FQNNGV. This CDR3 spans 15 amino acids. CDR3 coding DNA: TGTGCCAGCAGCTTCATGGACAAGGGGAACTATGGCTACACCTTC. The encoded protein is CASSFMDKGNYGYTF.

The chain is built from TRBV18 and TRBJ1-2, with 7 bases that match TRBD1. Trimming at V came to 2 bases and at J to 0 bases, leaving 6 bases not matched to a gene. The CDR3 length is 16 residues. Per germline, CDR1 KGHSH and CDR2 LQKENI. CDR3 nucleotide sequence: TGTGCCAGCTCACCAGGGACAGCTCCTGCTAACTATGGCTACACCTTC. Translating gives CASSPGTAPANYGYTF. The full variable domain, its missing parts supplied by reference TRBV18 and TRBJ1-2, is NAGVMQNPRHLVRRRGQEARLRCSPMKGHSHVYWYRQLPEEGLKFMVYLQKENIIDESGMPKERFSAEFPKEGPSILRIQQVVRGDSAAYFCASSPGTAPANYGYTFGSGTRLTVV.